This T cell receptor (beta chain) was identified in a study of shared clonotypes between healthy human individuals (dated by TCRdb to 2020 to 2022). Regarding the complete study: The cohort comprised two women and a few men aged 18 to 49 years. Each donor's leukapheresis produced roughly between roughly 0.94 and 9.5 billion PBMCs. Blood TCR repertoires of several healthy adults were deeply sequenced to estimate repertoire size and the extent of clonotype sharing between individuals. To increase sequencing depth and limit assay-specific biases, TCR repertoire library preparation and sequencing were carried out by different laboratories using diverse techniques. What the study reported, not specific to this receptor: Because the study included a small number of donors, the genetic and exposure-history diversity represented was limited. Based on pairwise subsampling, the degree of clonotype sharing among donors was expected to be affected by sequencing depth. Sampling was limited to blood, and TCR repertoires in tissue likely differ from TCR repertoires in blood.

This clone was seen a handful of times. The antigen it binds to is not known. No per-base quality is available; no much larger clone lies one base away. The donors were healthy, HIV-negative adults who had no recently reported acute infections or vaccinations. Every donor was a Caucasian adult living in Nashville, Tennessee, USA. For unsorted samples, 70 million to 95 million PBMCs were counted, and genomic DNA was extracted using the QIAamp DNA Blood Mini kit. Blood was collected by leukapheresis, and PBMCs were isolated by Ficoll-Histopaque density gradient centrifugation and then cryopreserved in liquid nitrogen vapor phase. Unmatched junction bases come to 4, with V trimmed by 3 bases and J by 1 base. The CDR3 starts with the cysteine, ends with the phenylalanine, and has 15 residues. Only the CDR3 DNA stays, 45 bases, in frame from base 1. From a lookup of the germline V gene, CDR1 and CDR2 are SNHLY and FYNNEI.

Using the deep immunoSEQ assay, multiplex PCR amplified TCR CDR3 regions from genomic DNA. For each cell subset, the extracted genomic DNA was distributed evenly across all wells of several immunoSEQ 96-well plates, and each plate served as one replicate. Each replicate PCR for unsorted PBMC received about 0.3 ug genomic DNA, equal to about 30,000 T cell genomes. Unsorted PBMC genomic DNA was sequenced across ten immunoSEQ deep assay plates. Purified libraries were measured with a Qubit 3.0 fluorometer, size-checked on a Bioanalyzer 2100, and measured again with the KAPA Library Quantification kit. Every immunoSEQ 96-well plate was sequenced on a separate single-read 150-cycle Illumina NextSeq 550 flow cell. From the authors' description of their analysis: The immunoSEQ output contained only junctional sequences without quality scores, so filtering could not match that applied to full-length reads. To assign V/J genes and CDR3, sequences were annotated using PyIR, a Python wrapper for IgBLAST v1.9, with IMGT germline references. Reads with weak V/J assignments (E-value above 1e-6), missing CDR3, stop codons, out-of-frame junctions, or ambiguous translated residues were removed. V3J clonotypes were defined as sequences sharing the same inferred V gene, J gene, and CDR3 amino acid sequence. Percentage overlap between repertoires was calculated by dividing the number of shared unique clonotypes by the size of the smaller repertoire. Three approaches were used to assess repertoire richness: RTK rarefaction, the Chao1 estimator, and Recon v2.1 estimates of unobserved clonotypes. Held by TCRdb, this immuneACCESS table contains in-frame sequences only and omits some clones. Under half of the omission traces to an unresolved V gene where checked; the cause of the rest is unknown. That table gives V, J and clone size, and the DNA gave D and trimming. The sample table records nearly 500,000 clones; around 78% of these occur just once. The ten largest account for over 10% of the sample.

The V and J genes are TRBV2 and TRBJ2-3, and TRBD2 aligns with 7 junction nucleotides. Sequenced: PBMCs. This clonotype was obtained from a woman in her thirties or forties in good health. Some clones in this sample may be carry-over from other donors' samples. The sequenced DNA is TGTGCCAGCAGTGATGGGGGGGAGGGCACAGATACGCAGTATTTT. Its protein reads: CASSDGGEGTDTQYF.